This T cell receptor (beta chain) was retrieved from a study of regulatory T cells in long-lasting Graves disease. Study findings and constraints: Under persistent disease, TRBV28, TRBJ1-2 and TRBJ2-5 were used preferentially. The study found persistent patients shared more public clonotypes (roughly 3,000) than new patients (about 1,000).

Regarding time point: persistent/refractory GD, antithyroid drugs over 5 years with positive TRAb. Extracted RNA from PBMCs served as the source of the TCR library. The authors diagnosed Graves' disease using American Thyroid Association guidelines. Patients came from an endocrinology department in Xi'an, China. In this sample, this clonotype turned up many times. Its antigen is undetermined. The CDR3 is 12 residues long. CDR1 is SNHLY and CDR2 is FYNNEI in the germline V gene. V was clipped by 3 bases and J by 8 bases, with 11 bases between them. Researchers made TCR beta libraries by using iRepertoire HTBI primers and running Arm-PCR on CDR3 regions. One entry per CDR3 protein, called by TCRdb with MiXCR from the multiplex PCR reads. The repertoire has 700,000 or so distinct CDR3 sequences, about 32% of them found once; the top ten carry around 40%.

Sequencing was performed on peripheral blood mononuclear cells (PBMCs), taken when the disease was refractory, from a patient treated with antithyroid drugs. This TCR was recovered from a female donor with Graves disease. The chain couples TRBV2 to TRBJ2-7; D may correspond to TRBD1 or TRBD2 (5 bases each). The CDR3 DNA is TGTGCCAGCAGTGATGGGACGGAAAAGCAGTACTTC. It codes for CASSDGTEKQYF.